A selection of T cell receptor beta chains follows, all from one sample in a study of T cell repertoires in cytomegalovirus infection. Their specific antigens are unknown. MiXCR, applied by TCRdb to the reads, yields one record per CDR3 protein. This sample has about 100,000 distinct CDR3 sequences, with roughly 39% found just once. Material: CD8+ T cells from cultured PBMCs, obtained from culture after CMV antigen stimulation. The receptors were gathered from a human donor in good health (CMV status not recorded). Some clones in this sample may be carry-over from other donors' samples. CDR3s include the opening cysteine and the closing phenylalanine or tryptophan. A D gene is named only where the DNA matches it firmly. The size entry is marked missing in some rows and otherwise reads once, few, many or a size class.

CDR3aa: CASSLVTGNEQYF; CDR3nt: TGTGCCAGCAGCTTAGTAACAGGAAACGAGCAGTACTTC; abundance: -; j_gene: TRBJ2-7; d_gene: -; v_gene: TRBV7-9
CDR3aa: CASSPGETSNQPQHF; CDR3nt: TGTGCCAGCAGTCCCGGGGAAACGAGCAATCAGCCCCAGCATTTT; abundance: few; j_gene: TRBJ1-5; d_gene: -; v_gene: TRBV12-3/TRBV12-4
CDR3aa: CASSFRLSGGDGYTF; CDR3nt: TGTGCCAGCAGTTTTAGGCTCTCAGGAGGGGATGGCTACACCTTC; abundance: -; j_gene: TRBJ1-2; d_gene: -; v_gene: TRBV27
CDR3aa: CASTIIGPGYSPLHF; CDR3nt: TGTGCCAGCACTATTATCGGACCGGGTTATTCACCCCTCCACTTT; abundance: few; j_gene: TRBJ1-6; d_gene: -; v_gene: TRBV27
CDR3aa: CASSEGWNTEAFF; CDR3nt: TGTGCCAGCAGCGAGGGATGGAACACTGAAGCTTTCTTT; abundance: once; j_gene: TRBJ1-1; d_gene: -; v_gene: TRBV7-8
CDR3aa: CSASEVFDNEQFF; CDR3nt: TGCAGTGCCAGCGAGGTCTTTGACAATGAGCAGTTCTTC; abundance: -; j_gene: TRBJ2-1; d_gene: -; v_gene: TRBV20-1
CDR3aa: CASSYSTGGGELFF; CDR3nt: TGTGCCAGCAGTTACTCTACCGGGGGCGGGGAGCTGTTTTTT; abundance: -; j_gene: TRBJ2-2; d_gene: -; v_gene: TRBV6-5
CDR3aa: CASSYTRPGNSYNSPLHF; CDR3nt: TGTGCCAGCAGTTACACGAGACCCGGGAACTCCTATAATTCACCCCTCCACTTT; abundance: -; j_gene: TRBJ1-6; d_gene: -; v_gene: TRBV6-8
CDR3aa: CSAHVGSYEQYF; CDR3nt: TGCAGTGCTCACGTGGGATCCTACGAGCAGTACTTC; abundance: -; j_gene: TRBJ2-7; d_gene: -; v_gene: TRBV20-1
CDR3aa: CASSLGGLMNTEAFF; CDR3nt: TGTGCCAGCAGCTTGGGGGGCCTGATGAACACTGAAGCTTTCTTT; abundance: -; j_gene: TRBJ1-1; d_gene: -; v_gene: TRBV7-9
CDR3aa: CASRRGGGTDTQYF; CDR3nt: TGTGCCAGCAGGCGAGGGGGGGGCACAGATACGCAGTATTTT; abundance: many; j_gene: TRBJ2-3; d_gene: -; v_gene: TRBV11-2
CDR3aa: CASSHGSSYEQYF; CDR3nt: TGTGCCAGCAGTCATGGGAGCTCCTACGAGCAGTACTTC; abundance: few; j_gene: TRBJ2-7; d_gene: -; v_gene: TRBV7-1
CDR3aa: CASSLVPTYEQYF; CDR3nt: TGTGCCAGCAGCTTAGTCCCCACCTACGAGCAGTACTTC; abundance: -; j_gene: TRBJ2-7; d_gene: -; v_gene: TRBV7-2
CDR3aa: CASQDPPRTQYF; CDR3nt: TGTGCCTCCCAGGACCCGCCGCGGACCCAGTACTTC; abundance: -; j_gene: TRBJ2-5; d_gene: -; v_gene: TRBV6-2/TRBV6-3
CDR3aa: CASSLEWNYNEQFF; CDR3nt: TGCGCCAGCAGCTTGGAATGGAACTACAATGAGCAGTTCTTC; abundance: -; j_gene: TRBJ2-1; d_gene: -; v_gene: TRBV5-1
CDR3aa: CASRARRGGTEAFF; CDR3nt: TGTGCCAGTAGGGCGCGTCGGGGAGGCACTGAAGCTTTCTTT; abundance: -; j_gene: TRBJ1-1; d_gene: -; v_gene: TRBV19
CDR3aa: CASRPLGSNEQFF; CDR3nt: TGTGCCAGCAGACCGCTGGGGAGCAATGAGCAGTTCTTC; abundance: once; j_gene: TRBJ2-1; d_gene: -; v_gene: TRBV27
CDR3aa: CSAPWVGQMNTGELFF; CDR3nt: TGCAGTGCCCCGTGGGTGGGACAGATGAACACCGGGGAGCTGTTTTTT; abundance: few; j_gene: TRBJ2-2; d_gene: TRBD1; v_gene: TRBV20-1
CDR3aa: CASSSPNSIPSSYNEQFF; CDR3nt: TGTGCCAGCAGCTCGCCTAATAGTATCCCTAGCTCCTACAATGAGCAGTTCTTC; abundance: many; j_gene: TRBJ2-1; d_gene: -; v_gene: TRBV11-2
CDR3aa: CASSQRTSGGLNTGELFF; CDR3nt: TGTGCCAGCAGCCAAAGGACTAGCGGGGGATTGAACACCGGGGAGCTGTTTTTT; abundance: once; j_gene: TRBJ2-2; d_gene: TRBD2; v_gene: TRBV7-9
CDR3aa: CASSLEPTSSYNSPLHF; CDR3nt: TGTGCCAGCAGCTTAGAACCGACGAGCTCCTATAATTCACCCCTCCACTTT; abundance: few; j_gene: TRBJ1-6; d_gene: -; v_gene: TRBV7-8
CDR3aa: CASSLFGAPGETQYF; CDR3nt: TGTGCCAGCAGCTTGTTTGGGGCTCCGGGGGAGACCCAGTACTTC; abundance: -; j_gene: TRBJ2-5; d_gene: -; v_gene: TRBV7-4
CDR3aa: CASGLAVLPYTF; CDR3nt: TGTGCTAGTGGTTTGGCCGTCCTACCCTACACCTTC; abundance: -; j_gene: TRBJ1-2; d_gene: -; v_gene: TRBV12-5